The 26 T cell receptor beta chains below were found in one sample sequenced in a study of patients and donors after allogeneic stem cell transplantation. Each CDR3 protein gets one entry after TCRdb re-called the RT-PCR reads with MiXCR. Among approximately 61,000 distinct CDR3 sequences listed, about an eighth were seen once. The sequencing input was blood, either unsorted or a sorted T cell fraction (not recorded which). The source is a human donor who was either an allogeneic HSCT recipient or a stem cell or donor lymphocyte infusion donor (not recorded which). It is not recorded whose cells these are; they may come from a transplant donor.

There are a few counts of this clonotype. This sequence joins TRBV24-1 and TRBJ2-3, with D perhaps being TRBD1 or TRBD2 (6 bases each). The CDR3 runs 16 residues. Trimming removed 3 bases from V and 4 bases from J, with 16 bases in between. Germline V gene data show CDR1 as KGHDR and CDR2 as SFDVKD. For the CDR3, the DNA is TGTGCCACCAGTGATCTAGCAGGGGACTTGCCAGATACGCAGTATTTT. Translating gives CATSDLAGDLPDTQYF.

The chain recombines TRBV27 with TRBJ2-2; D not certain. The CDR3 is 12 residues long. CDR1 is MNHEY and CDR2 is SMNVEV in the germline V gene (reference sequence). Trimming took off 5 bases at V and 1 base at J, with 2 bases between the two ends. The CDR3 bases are TGTGCCAGCAGTCAGAACACCGGGGAGCTGTTTTTT. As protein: CASSQNTGELFF.

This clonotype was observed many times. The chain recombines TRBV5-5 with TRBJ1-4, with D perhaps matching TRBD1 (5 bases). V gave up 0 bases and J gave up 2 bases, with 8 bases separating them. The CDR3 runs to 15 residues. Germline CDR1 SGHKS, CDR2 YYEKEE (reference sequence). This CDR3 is CASSLGQSTNEKLFF. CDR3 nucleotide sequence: TGTGCCAGCAGCTTGGGACAGTCGACTAATGAAAAACTGTTTTTT. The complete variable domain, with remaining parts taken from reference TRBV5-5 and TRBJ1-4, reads DAGVTQSPTHLIKTRGQQVTLRCSPISGHKSVSWYQQVLGQGPQFIFQYYEKEERGRGNFPDRFSARQFPNYSSELNVNALLLGDSALYLCASSLGQSTNEKLFFGSGTQLSVL.

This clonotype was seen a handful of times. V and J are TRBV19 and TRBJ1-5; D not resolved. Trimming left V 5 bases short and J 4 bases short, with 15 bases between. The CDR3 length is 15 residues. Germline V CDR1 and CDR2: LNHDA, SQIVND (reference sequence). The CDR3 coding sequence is TGTGCCAGTAGTCCTTCGACGTTGTTTAATCAGCCCCAGCATTTT. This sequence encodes CASSPSTLFNQPQHF.

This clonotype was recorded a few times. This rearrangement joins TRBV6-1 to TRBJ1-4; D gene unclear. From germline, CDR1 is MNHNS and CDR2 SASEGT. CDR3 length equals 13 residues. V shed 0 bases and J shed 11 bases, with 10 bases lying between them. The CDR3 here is CASSEAPAAKLFF. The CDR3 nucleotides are TGTGCCAGCAGTGAAGCACCCGCGGCTAAACTGTTTTTT.

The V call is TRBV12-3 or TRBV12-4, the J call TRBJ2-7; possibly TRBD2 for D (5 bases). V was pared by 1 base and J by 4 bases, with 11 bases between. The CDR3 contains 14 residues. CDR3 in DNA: TGTGCCAGCAGTTTAGGAGGGATCCGGTACGAGCAGTACTTC. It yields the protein CASSLGGIRYEQYF.

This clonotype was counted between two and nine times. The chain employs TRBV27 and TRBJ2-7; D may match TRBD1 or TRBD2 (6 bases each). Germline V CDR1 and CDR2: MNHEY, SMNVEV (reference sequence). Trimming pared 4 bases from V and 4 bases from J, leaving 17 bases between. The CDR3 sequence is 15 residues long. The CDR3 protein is CASSCCAGRGYEQYF. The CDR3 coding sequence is TGTGCCAGCAGTTGCTGCGCGGGAAGGGGGTACGAGCAGTACTTC.

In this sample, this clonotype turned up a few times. CDR3 residues: CASSEKNRGTEAFF. The CDR3 DNA is TGCGCCAGCAGTGAGAAAAACCGGGGCACTGAAGCTTTCTTT. The V gene is TRBV10-1, the J gene TRBJ1-1; D not certain. CDR1 is WNHNN, CDR2 SYGVQD, per germline (reference sequence). The CDR3 sequence is 14 residues long. The V gene lost 2 bases and the J gene lost 4 bases, with 11 bases spanning the gap.

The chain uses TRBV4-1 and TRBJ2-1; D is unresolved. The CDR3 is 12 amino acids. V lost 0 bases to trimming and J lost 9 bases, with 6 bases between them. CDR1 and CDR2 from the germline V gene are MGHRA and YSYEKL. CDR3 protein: CASSQDIGEQFF. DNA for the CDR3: TGCGCCAGCAGCCAAGATATTGGTGAGCAGTTCTTC.

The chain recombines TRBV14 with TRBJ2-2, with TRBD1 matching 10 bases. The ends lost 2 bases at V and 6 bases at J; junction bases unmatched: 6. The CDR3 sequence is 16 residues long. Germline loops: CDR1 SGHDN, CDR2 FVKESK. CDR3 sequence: CASSQHRDRGPGELFF. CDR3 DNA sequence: TGTGCCAGCAGCCAACACCGGGACAGGGGCCCCGGGGAGCTGTTTTTT.

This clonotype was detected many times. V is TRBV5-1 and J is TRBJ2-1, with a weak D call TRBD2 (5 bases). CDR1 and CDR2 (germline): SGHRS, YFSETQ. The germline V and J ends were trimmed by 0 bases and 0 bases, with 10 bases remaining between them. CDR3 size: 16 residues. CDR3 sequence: CASSLGAVSSYNEQFF. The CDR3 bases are TGCGCCAGCAGCTTGGGAGCGGTCAGCTCCTACAATGAGCAGTTCTTC. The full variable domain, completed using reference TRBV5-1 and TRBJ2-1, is KAGVTQTPRYLIKTRGQQVTLSCSPISGHRSVSWYQQTPGQGLQFLFEYFSETQRNKGNFPGRFSGRQFSNSRSEMNVSTLELGDSALYLCASSLGAVSSYNEQFFGPGTRLTVL.

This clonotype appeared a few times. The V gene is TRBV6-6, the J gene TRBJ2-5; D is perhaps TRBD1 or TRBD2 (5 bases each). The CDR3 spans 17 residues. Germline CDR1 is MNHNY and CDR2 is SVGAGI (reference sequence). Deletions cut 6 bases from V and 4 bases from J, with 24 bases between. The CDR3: CASRRGLRGTERETQYF. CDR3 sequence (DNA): TGTGCCAGCAGGAGGGGTCTGAGAGGGACGGAACGAGAGACCCAGTACTTC.

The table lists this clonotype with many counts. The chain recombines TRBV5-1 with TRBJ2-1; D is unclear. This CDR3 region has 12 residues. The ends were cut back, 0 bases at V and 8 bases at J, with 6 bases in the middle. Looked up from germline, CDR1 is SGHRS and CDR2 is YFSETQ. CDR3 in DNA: TGCGCCAGCAGCTTGGGCATCCATGAGCAGTTCTTC. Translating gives CASSLGIHEQFF.

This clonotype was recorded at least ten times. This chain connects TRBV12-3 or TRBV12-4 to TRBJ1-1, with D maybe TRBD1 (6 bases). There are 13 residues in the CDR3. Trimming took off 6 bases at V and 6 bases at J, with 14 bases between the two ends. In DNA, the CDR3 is TGTGCCAGCAGCGCCGGGGAGGGGGCTGAAGCTTTCTTT. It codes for CASSAGEGAEAFF.

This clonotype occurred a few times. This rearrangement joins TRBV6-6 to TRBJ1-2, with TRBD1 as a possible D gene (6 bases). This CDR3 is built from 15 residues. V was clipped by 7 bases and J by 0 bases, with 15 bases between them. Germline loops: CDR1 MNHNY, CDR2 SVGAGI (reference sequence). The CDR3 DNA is TGTGCCAGCAAAACTCTACGGACAGCTAACTATGGCTACACCTTC. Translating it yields CASKTLRTANYGYTF.

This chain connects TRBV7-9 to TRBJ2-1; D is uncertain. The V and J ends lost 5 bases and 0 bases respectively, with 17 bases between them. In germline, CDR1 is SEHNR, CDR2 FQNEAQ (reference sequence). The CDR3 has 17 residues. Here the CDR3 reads CASSPAVMGPSYNEQFF. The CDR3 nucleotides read TGTGCCAGCAGCCCCGCGGTCATGGGTCCCTCCTACAATGAGCAGTTCTTC.

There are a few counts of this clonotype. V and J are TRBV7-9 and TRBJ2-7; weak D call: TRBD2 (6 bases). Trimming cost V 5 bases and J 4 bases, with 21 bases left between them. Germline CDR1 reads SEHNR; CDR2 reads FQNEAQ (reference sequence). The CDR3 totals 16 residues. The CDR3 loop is CASSTPGLSTVYEQYF. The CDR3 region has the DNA TGTGCCAGCAGCACCCCGGGACTCTCAACCGTGTACGAGCAGTACTTC.

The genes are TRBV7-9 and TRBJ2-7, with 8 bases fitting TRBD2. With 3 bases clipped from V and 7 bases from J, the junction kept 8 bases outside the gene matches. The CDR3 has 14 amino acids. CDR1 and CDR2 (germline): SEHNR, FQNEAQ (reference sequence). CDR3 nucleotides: TGTGCCAGCAGCTTTAGCGGGACGTTGGGGGAGCAGTACTTC. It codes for CASSFSGTLGEQYF.

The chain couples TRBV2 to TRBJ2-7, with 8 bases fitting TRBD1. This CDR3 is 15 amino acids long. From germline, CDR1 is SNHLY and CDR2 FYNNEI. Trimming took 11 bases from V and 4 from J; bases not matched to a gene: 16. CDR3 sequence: CALTEEGQGAYEQYF. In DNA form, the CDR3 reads TGTGCCCTCACGGAAGAGGGGCAGGGGGCTTACGAGCAGTACTTC.

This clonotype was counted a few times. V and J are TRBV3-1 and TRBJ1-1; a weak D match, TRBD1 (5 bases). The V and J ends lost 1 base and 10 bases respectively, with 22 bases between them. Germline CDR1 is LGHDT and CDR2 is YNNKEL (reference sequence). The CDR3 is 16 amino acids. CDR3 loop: CASSQGVNGGGAGAFF. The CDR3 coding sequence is TGTGCCAGCAGCCAAGGTGTTAATGGTGGGGGAGCCGGAGCTTTCTTT. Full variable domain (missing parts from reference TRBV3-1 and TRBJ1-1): DTAVSQTPKYLVTQMGNDKSIKCEQNLGHDTMYWYKQDSKKFLKIMFSYNNKELIINETVPNRFSPKSPDKAHLNLHINSLELGDSAVYFCASSQGVNGGGAGAFFGQGTRLTVV.

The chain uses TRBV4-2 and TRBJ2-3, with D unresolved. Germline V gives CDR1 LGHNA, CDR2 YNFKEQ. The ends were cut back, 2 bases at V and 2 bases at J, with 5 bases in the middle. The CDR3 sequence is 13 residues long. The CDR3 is CASSQPITDTQYF. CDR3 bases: TGTGCCAGCAGCCAACCGATCACAGATACGCAGTATTTT.

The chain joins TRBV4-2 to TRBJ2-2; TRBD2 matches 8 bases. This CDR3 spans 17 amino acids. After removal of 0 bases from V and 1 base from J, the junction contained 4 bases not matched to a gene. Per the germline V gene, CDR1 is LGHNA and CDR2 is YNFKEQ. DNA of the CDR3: TGTGCCAGCAGCCAAGATACTAGCGGCTGGAACACCGGGGAGCTGTTTTTT. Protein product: CASSQDTSGWNTGELFF.

CDR3 loop: CATSDSSRTVQYF. The CDR3 nucleotides read TGTGCCACCAGTGATTCAAGTCGAACGGTCCAGTACTTC. The chain couples TRBV24-1 to TRBJ2-5; D call uncertain. This CDR3 region has 13 residues. Germline-derived CDR1 and CDR2 are KGHDR and SFDVKD. Trimming cost V 2 bases and J 10 bases, with 13 bases left between them.

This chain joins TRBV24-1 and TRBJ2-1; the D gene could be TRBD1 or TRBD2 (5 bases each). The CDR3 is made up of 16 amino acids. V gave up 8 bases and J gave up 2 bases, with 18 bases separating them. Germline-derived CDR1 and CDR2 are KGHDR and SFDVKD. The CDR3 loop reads CATTGMSGNTYNEQFF. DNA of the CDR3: TGTGCCACCACCGGGATGTCAGGGAACACCTACAATGAGCAGTTCTTC.

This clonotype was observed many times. CDR3 amino acids: CASSLGTDTQYF. CDR3 bases: TGTGCCAGCAGCTTAGGAACAGATACGCAGTATTTT. The chain has TRBV7-2 and TRBJ2-3; D is ambiguous. Germline CDR1 reads SGHTA; CDR2 reads FQGNSA. The CDR3 spans 12 residues. The V gene lost 1 base and the J gene lost 3 bases, with 2 bases spanning the gap.

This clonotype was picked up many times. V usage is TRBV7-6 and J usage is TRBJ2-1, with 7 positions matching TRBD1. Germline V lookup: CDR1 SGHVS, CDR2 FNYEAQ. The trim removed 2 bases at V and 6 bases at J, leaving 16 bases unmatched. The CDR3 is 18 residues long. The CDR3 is CASSLNAFEGAIFNEQFF. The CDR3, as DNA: TGTGCCAGCAGCTTAAACGCCTTCGAGGGGGCTATCTTCAATGAGCAGTTCTTC.